This TCR beta chain was identified during a study of OX40 agonist ivuxolimab in advanced cancers. A note on this clone: What it binds is not known.

The CDR3 has 16 residues. The table came from immunoSEQ multiplex PCR; TCRdb's copy has only in-frame clones and leaves some out. The data show around 80,000 clones, around nine tenths seen once. Study outcomes and limitations: Normalized expansion of T-cell clones was also low for some nonresponders.

The V gene is TRBV21-1, the J gene TRBJ2-7; the listed D gene, TRBD2, was not tested against the DNA. TRBV21-1 is tagged as a pseudogene. The specimen was CD4+ or CD8+ T cells sorted from blood, collected in a trial of the OX40 agonist ivuxolimab. This clonotype was sampled from an adult with an advanced solid tumor such as melanoma, head and neck, liver or kidney cancer. CDR3 protein: CASSSNSGRAVYEQYF. The CDR3 region has the DNA TGTGCCAGCAGCAGTAATAGCGGGAGGGCCGTATACGAGCAGTACTTC.